Each of the 28 T cell receptor beta chains below was sequenced from the same sample in a study of cytomegalovirus exposure and HLA in healthy donors. Primers for the PCR totalled 60 Vbeta and 13 Jbeta. Libraries were prepared by immunoSEQ multiplex PCR; TCRdb keeps only in-frame clonotypes and omits some of them. The table records roughly 190,000 clones, about 80% of them present only once. The source material was PBMCs. The receptors stem from a woman between 45 and 65 years old in good health and CMV-seronegative.

This clone has just one count. CDR3 amino acids: CAISDWAGHETQYF. For the CDR3, the DNA is TGTGCCATCAGTGATTGGGCGGGGCACGAGACCCAGTACTTC. The rearrangement links TRBV10-3 to TRBJ2-5, with D maybe TRBD2 (6 bases). The germline V and J ends were trimmed by 3 bases and 5 bases, with 13 bases remaining between them. CDR1 ENHRY and CDR2 SYGVKD come from the germline V gene. The CDR3 is 14 residues long.

This chain uses TRBV7-2 with TRBJ1-5, with D possibly TRBD1 on 6 matching bases. CDR3 length: 15 residues. V was pared by 5 bases and J by 7 bases, with 18 bases between. From germline, CDR1 is SGHTA and CDR2 FQGNSA. This chain's CDR3 is CASSATTGRAQPQHF. For the CDR3, the DNA is TGTGCCAGCAGCGCAACTACAGGGAGGGCCCAGCCCCAGCATTTT. Variable domain in full (rest from reference TRBV7-2 and TRBJ1-5): GAGVSQSPSNKVTEKGKDVELRCDPISGHTALYWYRQSLGQGLEFLIYFQGNSAPDKSGLPSDRFSAERTGGSVSTLTIQRTQQEDSAVYLCASSATTGRAQPQHFGDGTRLSIL.

The chain recombines TRBV5-1 with TRBJ2-5; D is uncertain. This CDR3 region has 14 residues. Germline CDR1 reads SGHRS; CDR2 reads YFSETQ. The germline V and J ends were trimmed by 0 bases and 2 bases, with 8 bases remaining between them. The CDR3 sequence: CASSLAPEQETQYF. The CDR3 bases are TGCGCCAGCAGCTTGGCCCCGGAGCAAGAGACCCAGTACTTC.

The chain carries TRBV28 and TRBJ1-3, with TRBD1 matching over 7 bases. The CDR3 has 14 residues. Germline CDR1 MDHEN, CDR2 SYDVKM. The trim removed 6 bases at V and 2 bases at J, leaving 4 bases unmatched. The DNA of the CDR3 is TGTGCCAGCAGCCGAGACAGGGCTGGAAACACCATATATTTT. The encoded protein is CASSRDRAGNTIYF.

The chain uses TRBV19 and TRBJ2-7; 13 bases are shared with TRBD2. CDR1 and CDR2 from the germline V gene are LNHDA and SQIVND (reference sequence). V lost 4 bases, J lost 7 bases, and 7 bases stayed unmatched. CDR3 length: 15 residues. The CDR3 here is CASSTQTSGGPEQYF. For the CDR3, the DNA is TGTGCCAGTAGTACCCAGACTAGCGGGGGGCCGGAGCAGTACTTC.

CDR3 residues: CASSQGQQETQYF. CDR3 nucleotides: TGTGCCAGCTCACAGGGACAGCAAGAGACCCAGTACTTC. This rearrangement joins TRBV18 to TRBJ2-5; 7 bases line up with TRBD1. This CDR3 contains 13 residues. In germline, CDR1 is KGHSH, CDR2 LQKENI. V shed 4 bases and J 2 bases; nucleotides not matched to a gene: 1. The whole variable domain, filled in from reference TRBV18 and TRBJ2-5, reads NAGVMQNPRHLVRRRGQEARLRCSPMKGHSHVYWYRQLPEEGLKFMVYLQKENIIDESGMPKERFSAEFPKEGPSILRIQQVVRGDSAAYFCASSQGQQETQYFGPGTRLLVL.

The chain carries TRBV2 and TRBJ1-5; maybe TRBD1 (6 bases). Trimming removed 4 bases from V and 2 bases from J, with 12 bases in between. This CDR3 comprises 15 residues. Per the germline V gene, CDR1 is SNHLY and CDR2 is FYNNEI. The CDR3 loop is CASSVQGTGNQPQHF. CDR3 coding DNA: TGTGCCAGCAGTGTACAGGGTACAGGCAATCAGCCCCAGCATTTT.

The chain has TRBV28 and TRBJ1-2; D might be TRBD1 (5 bases). V lost 8 bases and J lost 6, with 19 bases in between. The V gene's germline CDR1 is MDHEN and CDR2 SYDVKM. The CDR3 has 14 residues. In nucleotides, the CDR3 is TGTGCCAGCGGGACTCCCAATAGGTGGAATGGCTACACCTTC. It codes for CASGTPNRWNGYTF.

The V and J genes are TRBV5-8 and TRBJ2-1; D may be TRBD1 (6 bases). Germline V gives CDR1 SGHTS, CDR2 YDEGEE. The CDR3 is made up of 15 amino acids. V was trimmed by 0 bases and J by 1 base, leaving 8 bases between them. CDR3 DNA sequence: TGTGCCAGCAGCTTGGACAGGGCGTCCTACAATGAGCAGTTCTTC. It is translated as CASSLDRASYNEQFF.

This clone was counted a few times. The same CDR3 is also encoded by other DNA sequences in this sample. This chain uses TRBV18 with TRBJ2-7; possibly TRBD2 for D (6 bases). Trimming removed 4 bases at V and 1 base at J, with 11 bases between. CDR3 length equals 14 residues. Germline-derived CDR1 and CDR2 are KGHSH and LQKENI. CDR3 region: CASSRGGGSYEQYF. The CDR3 bases are TGTGCCAGCTCACGTGGGGGAGGTTCCTACGAGCAGTACTTC. Full variable domain (rest looked up from reference TRBV18 and TRBJ2-7): NAGVMQNPRHLVRRRGQEARLRCSPMKGHSHVYWYRQLPEEGLKFMVYLQKENIIDESGMPKERFSAEFPKEGPSILRIQQVVRGDSAAYFCASSRGGGSYEQYFGPGTRLTVT.

The genes are TRBV19 and TRBJ1-2; D is undetermined. Trimming took 5 bases from V and 8 from J, leaving 9 bases between them. CDR1 LNHDA and CDR2 SQIVND come from the germline V gene (reference sequence). CDR3 length equals 11 residues. The chain's CDR3 is CASSYSRGYTF. CDR3 DNA sequence: TGTGCCAGTAGTTACTCCCGGGGCTACACCTTC.

The chain employs TRBV2 and TRBJ2-2; D might be TRBD2 (5 bases). Deletions cut 4 bases from V and 10 bases from J, with 13 bases between. The CDR3 runs to 13 residues. Germline CDR1 is SNHLY and CDR2 is FYNNEI. CDR3 region: CASSGSGSLELFF. CDR3 coding DNA: TGTGCCAGCAGTGGTTCGGGGAGCCTGGAGCTGTTTTTT.

The chain couples TRBV4-3 to TRBJ2-3, with 11 bases aligning to TRBD2. V shed 2 bases, J shed 1 base, and the junction held 5 bases outside the gene matches. CDR1 is LGHNA and CDR2 is YSLEER in the germline V gene. The CDR3 contains 17 residues. The CDR3 region has the DNA TGCGCCAGCAGCCAATCCCCGGGACTAGCGGGCACAGATACGCAGTATTTT. Its protein product is CASSQSPGLAGTDTQYF.

This rearrangement joins TRBV28 to TRBJ2-6; the D gene is possibly TRBD1 (6 bases). Germline-derived CDR1 and CDR2 are MDHEN and SYDVKM. Trimming removed 11 bases from V and 0 bases from J, with 11 bases in between. This CDR3 has 14 residues. The CDR3 DNA is TGTGCCGGACAGCCCTACTCTGGGGCCAACGTCCTGACTTTC. This sequence encodes CAGQPYSGANVLTF.

The chain joins TRBV10-3 to TRBJ1-5; D gene ambiguous. Germline V gene lookup returns CDR1 ENHRY and CDR2 SYGVKD. The CDR3 extends over 13 amino acids. Trimming cost V 4 bases and J 3 bases, with 7 bases left between them. CDR3: CAISVDNNQPQHF. The CDR3, as DNA: TGTGCCATCAGTGTAGACAACAATCAGCCCCAGCATTTT.

J is TRBJ1-4 and V is TRBV6-1; D uncertain. Per the germline V gene, CDR1 is MNHNS and CDR2 is SASEGT. V lost 5 bases, J lost 8 bases, and 12 bases lay in between. This CDR3 spans 13 amino acids. The DNA for the CDR3 is TGTGCCAGCAGTTCAGTTACCAAAGAAAAACTGTTTTTT. Its translation is CASSSVTKEKLFF.

The chain couples TRBV2 to TRBJ1-5; D uncertain. This CDR3 region has 16 residues. Trimming pared 6 bases from V and 5 bases from J, leaving 20 bases between. CDR1 and CDR2 (germline): SNHLY, FYNNEI. The CDR3 region has the DNA TGTGCCAGCAGGTCGTGGAGTCGAGGTGGCGATCAGCCCCAGCATTTT. Its protein is CASRSWSRGGDQPQHF.

The J gene is TRBJ2-2, the V gene TRBV11-2; 11 bases are shared with TRBD2. With V trimmed by 6 bases and J by 1 base, 13 bases remained unmatched. The CDR3 has 19 amino acids. Germline CDR1 and CDR2: SGHAT and FQNNGV. In nucleotides, the CDR3 is TGTGCCAGCAGGCCTCTGATCTTAGCGGGAGGGGAGAACACCGGGGAGCTGTTTTTT. This sequence encodes CASRPLILAGGENTGELFF.

The chain couples TRBV2 to TRBJ1-2; D remains ambiguous. The CDR3 contains 13 residues. Germline loops: CDR1 SNHLY, CDR2 FYNNEI. Trimming took off 6 bases at V and 2 bases at J, with 10 bases between the two ends. The CDR3 nucleotides read TGTGCCAGCAGATTTTCCACAAACTATGGCTACACCTTC. Protein sequence: CASRFSTNYGYTF.

The table lists this clone with a few counts. The germline gene is not matched at one end of the junction; a read error may be the cause. The rearrangement uses TRBV29-1 and TRBJ2-3, with TRBD2 matching 10 bases. The CDR3 has 14 residues. Germline V gene data show CDR1 as SQVTM and CDR2 as ANQGSEA. The CDR3 loop is CNVVAGGGADTQYF. CDR3 nucleotides: TGCAACGTTGTAGCGGGAGGAGGCGCAGATACGCAGTATTTT.

The V call is TRBV5-4, the J call TRBJ2-1, with 8 bases that match TRBD2. CDR1 is SGHNT and CDR2 is YYREEE in the germline V gene (reference sequence). This CDR3 spans 15 amino acids. V gave up 4 bases and J gave up 5 bases; unmatched junction bases: 8. CDR3 in amino acids: CASSAGLGDDNEQFF. For the CDR3, the DNA is TGTGCCAGCAGCGCGGGACTAGGAGACGACAATGAGCAGTTCTTC.

This chain uses TRBV5-6 with TRBJ1-3; TRBD1 matches 11 bases. Germline V CDR1 and CDR2: SGHDT, YYEEEE. After removal of 1 base from V and 0 bases from J, the junction contained 3 bases not matched to a gene. The CDR3 runs 17 residues. CDR3 bases: TGTGCCAGCAGCTTGTCGGACAGGGGGCTCTCTGGAAACACCATATATTTT. It encodes CASSLSDRGLSGNTIYF.

The V call is TRBV9, the J call TRBJ1-1; no definite D call. Germline V gene data show CDR1 as SGDLS and CDR2 as YYNGEE. V lost 0 bases and J 4 bases, leaving 16 bases between the germline ends. This CDR3 has 16 residues. CDR3 loop: CASSVVPWGVGTEAFF. The CDR3 DNA follows: TGTGCCAGCAGCGTAGTCCCGTGGGGAGTGGGCACTGAAGCTTTCTTT.

CDR3 in amino acids: CASSQTGAEQPQHF. CDR3 nucleotide sequence: TGTGCCAGCTCACAGACAGGGGCTGAGCAGCCCCAGCATTTT. The chain combines TRBV18 with TRBJ1-5, with 8 bases fitting TRBD1. This CDR3 has 14 residues. With V trimmed by 4 bases and J by 7 bases, 6 bases remained unmatched. The germline V gene encodes CDR1 KGHSH and CDR2 LQKENI.

This clone occurred a few times. This sequence joins TRBV28 and TRBJ1-2; TRBD1 matches 9 bases. There are 13 residues in the CDR3. The V segment lost 7 bases and the J segment 9 bases; nucleotides outside the gene matches: 9. In germline, CDR1 is MDHEN, CDR2 SYDVKM. CDR3 in DNA: TGTGCCAGCAAGCCCGGACAGGGGTTTAGCTACACCTTC. As protein: CASKPGQGFSYTF.

The chain links TRBV10-2 to TRBJ2-5; 10 bases line up with TRBD1. The CDR3 is made up of 16 amino acids. CDR1 is WSHSY and CDR2 is SAAADI in the germline V gene. Trimming at V came to 5 bases and at J to 2 bases, leaving 8 bases not matched to a gene. The CDR3 DNA sequence: TGCGCCAGCAGTTTCTCGGGACAGGGGCGTCAAGAGACCCAGTACTTC. Protein: CASSFSGQGRQETQYF.

The gene calls are TRBV28 and TRBJ1-6, with 8 bases that match TRBD1. The CDR3 contains 16 residues. Per germline, CDR1 MDHEN and CDR2 SYDVKM. The junction had 12 bases not matched to a gene; V was cut back by 8 bases and J by 6 bases. This CDR3 reads CASFFGQGPINSPLHF. DNA for the CDR3: TGTGCCAGCTTTTTTGGACAGGGCCCCATTAATTCACCCCTCCACTTT.

The CDR3 sequence is CASSVNGDIREKLFF. In DNA form, the CDR3 reads TGTGCCAGCAGCGTTAACGGGGATATTCGGGAAAAACTGTTTTTT. The chain links TRBV7-2 to TRBJ1-4; D gene unclear. CDR1 SGHTA and CDR2 FQGNSA come from the germline V gene. There are 15 residues in the CDR3. V lost 5 bases to trimming and J lost 8 bases, with 18 bases between them.